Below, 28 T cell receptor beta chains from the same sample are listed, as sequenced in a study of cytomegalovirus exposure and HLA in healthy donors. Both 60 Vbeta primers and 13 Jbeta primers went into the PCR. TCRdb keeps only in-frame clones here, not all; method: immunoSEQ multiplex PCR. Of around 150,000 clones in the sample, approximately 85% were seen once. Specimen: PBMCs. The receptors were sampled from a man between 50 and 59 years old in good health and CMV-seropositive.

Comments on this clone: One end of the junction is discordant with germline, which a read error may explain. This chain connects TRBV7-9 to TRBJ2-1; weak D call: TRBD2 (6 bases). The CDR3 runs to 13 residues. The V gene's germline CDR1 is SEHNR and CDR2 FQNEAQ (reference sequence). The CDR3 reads CSSSWGTYNEQFF. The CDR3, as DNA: TGTTCCAGCAGCTGGGGGACTTACAATGAGCAGTTCTTC.

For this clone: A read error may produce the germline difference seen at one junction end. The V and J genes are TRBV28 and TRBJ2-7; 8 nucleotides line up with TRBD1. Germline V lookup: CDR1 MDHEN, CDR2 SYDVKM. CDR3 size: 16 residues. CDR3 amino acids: CASSLISGTGSSEQYF. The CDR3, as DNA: TGTGCCAGCAGTTTAATTTCCGGGACAGGATCCTCCGAGCAGTACTTC.

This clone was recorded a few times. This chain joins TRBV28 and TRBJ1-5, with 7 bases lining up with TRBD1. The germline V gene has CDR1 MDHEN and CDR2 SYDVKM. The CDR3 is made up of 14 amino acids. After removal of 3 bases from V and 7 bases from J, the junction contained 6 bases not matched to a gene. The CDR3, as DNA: TGTGCCAGCAGTTTCCGACAGGGAACCCAGCCCCAGCATTTT. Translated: CASSFRQGTQPQHF.

CDR3 protein: CASSRGGVGNQPQHF. The CDR3 DNA follows: TGTGCCAGTAGCCGGGGGGGGGTGGGCAATCAGCCCCAGCATTTT. The gene calls are TRBV19 and TRBJ1-5, with D possibly matching TRBD1 (5 bases). CDR1 LNHDA and CDR2 SQIVND come from the germline V gene (reference sequence). Deletions cut 6 bases from V and 2 bases from J, with 14 bases between. The CDR3 sequence is 15 residues long.

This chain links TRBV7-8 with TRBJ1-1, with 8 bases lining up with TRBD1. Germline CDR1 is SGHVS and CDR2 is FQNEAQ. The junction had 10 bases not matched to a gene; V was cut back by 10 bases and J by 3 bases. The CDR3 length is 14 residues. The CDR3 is CATKQGAADTEAFF. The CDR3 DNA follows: TGTGCCACAAAGCAGGGGGCCGCGGACACTGAAGCTTTCTTT. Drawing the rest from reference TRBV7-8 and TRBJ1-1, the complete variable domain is GAGVSQSPRYKVAKRGQDVALRCDPISGHVSLFWYQQALGQGPEFLTYFQNEAQLDKSGLPSDRFFAERPEGSVSTLKIQRTQQEDSAVYLCATKQGAADTEAFFGQGTRLTVV.

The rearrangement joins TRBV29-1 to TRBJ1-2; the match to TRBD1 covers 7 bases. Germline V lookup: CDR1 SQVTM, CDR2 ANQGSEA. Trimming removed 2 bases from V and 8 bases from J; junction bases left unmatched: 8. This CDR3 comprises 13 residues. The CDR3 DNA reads TGCAGCGTTGAAATCACAGGGGTGGGGGGCTACACCTTC. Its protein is CSVEITGVGGYTF.

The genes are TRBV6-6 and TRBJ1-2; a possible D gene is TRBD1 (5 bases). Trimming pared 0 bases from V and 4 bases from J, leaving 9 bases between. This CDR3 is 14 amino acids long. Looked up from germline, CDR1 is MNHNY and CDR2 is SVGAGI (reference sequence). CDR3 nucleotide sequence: TGTGCCAGCAGTTACTCAGGGGAAGGCTATGGCTACACCTTC. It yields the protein CASSYSGEGYGYTF.

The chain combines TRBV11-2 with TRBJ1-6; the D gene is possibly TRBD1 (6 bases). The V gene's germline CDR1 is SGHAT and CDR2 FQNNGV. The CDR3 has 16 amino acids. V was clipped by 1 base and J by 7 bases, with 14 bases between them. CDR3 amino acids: CASSLALDRFNSPLHF. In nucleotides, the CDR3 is TGTGCCAGCAGCTTAGCCCTCGACAGGTTCAATTCACCCCTCCACTTT.

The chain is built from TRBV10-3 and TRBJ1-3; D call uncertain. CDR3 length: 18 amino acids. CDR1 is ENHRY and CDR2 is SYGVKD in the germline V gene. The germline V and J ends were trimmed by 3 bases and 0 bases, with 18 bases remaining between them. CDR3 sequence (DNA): TGTGCCATCAGTGACCAATCCTCCAGGAGGTCCTCTGGAAACACCATATATTTT. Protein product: CAISDQSSRRSSGNTIYF.

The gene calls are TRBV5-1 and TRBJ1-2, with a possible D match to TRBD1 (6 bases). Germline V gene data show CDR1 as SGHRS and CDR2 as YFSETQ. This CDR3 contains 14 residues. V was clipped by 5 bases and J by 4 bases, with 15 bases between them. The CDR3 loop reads CASSSDRPPYGYTF. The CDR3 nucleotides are TGCGCCAGCAGTTCTGACAGGCCCCCCTATGGCTACACCTTC.

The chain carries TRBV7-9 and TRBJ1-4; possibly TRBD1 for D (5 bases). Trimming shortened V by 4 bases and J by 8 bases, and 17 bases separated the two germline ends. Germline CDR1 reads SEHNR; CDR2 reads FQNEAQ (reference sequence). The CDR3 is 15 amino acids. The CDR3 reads CASSSPGRLVEKLFF. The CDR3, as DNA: TGTGCCAGCAGCTCCCCAGGGAGGCTCGTCGAAAAACTGTTTTTT. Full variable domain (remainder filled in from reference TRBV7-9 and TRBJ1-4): DTGVSQNPRHKITKRGQNVTFRCDPISEHNRLYWYRQTLGQGPEFLTYFQNEAQLEKSRLLSDRFSAERPKGSFSTLEIQRTEQGDSAMYLCASSSPGRLVEKLFFGSGTQLSVL.

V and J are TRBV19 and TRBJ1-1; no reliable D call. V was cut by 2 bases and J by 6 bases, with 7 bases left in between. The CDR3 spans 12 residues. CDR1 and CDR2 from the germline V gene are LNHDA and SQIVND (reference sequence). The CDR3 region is CASSIQFSEAFF. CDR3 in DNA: TGTGCCAGTAGTATACAGTTTTCTGAAGCTTTCTTT.

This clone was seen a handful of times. The CDR3 region is CASSTERDFSGEQFF. CDR3 coding DNA: TGCGCCAGCAGCACTGAGCGGGACTTTAGCGGTGAGCAGTTCTTC. The rearrangement links TRBV5-1 to TRBJ2-1; 7 bases agree with TRBD2. The germline V gene has CDR1 SGHRS and CDR2 YFSETQ. This CDR3 has 15 residues. Trimming cost V 4 bases and J 9 bases; bases outside gene matches: 13.

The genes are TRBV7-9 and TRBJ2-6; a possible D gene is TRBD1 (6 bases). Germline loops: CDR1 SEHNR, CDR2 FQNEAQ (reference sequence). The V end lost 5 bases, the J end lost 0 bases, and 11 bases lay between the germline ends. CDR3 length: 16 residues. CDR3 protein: CASSPRTASGANVLTF. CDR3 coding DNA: TGTGCCAGCAGCCCCCGGACAGCCTCTGGGGCCAACGTCCTGACTTTC.

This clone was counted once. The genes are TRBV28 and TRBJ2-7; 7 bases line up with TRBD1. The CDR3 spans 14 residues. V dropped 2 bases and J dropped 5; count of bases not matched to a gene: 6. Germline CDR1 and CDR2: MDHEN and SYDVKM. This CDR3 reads CASSLDRDVNEQYF. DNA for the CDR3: TGTGCCAGCAGTTTAGACAGGGATGTCAACGAGCAGTACTTC.

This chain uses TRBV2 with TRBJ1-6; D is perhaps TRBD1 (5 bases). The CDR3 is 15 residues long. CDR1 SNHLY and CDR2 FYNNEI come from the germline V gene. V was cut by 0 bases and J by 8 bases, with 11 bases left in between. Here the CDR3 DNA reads TGTGCCAGCAGTGAAGCGCAGGGCCTCGATTCACCCCTCCACTTT. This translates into CASSEAQGLDSPLHF.

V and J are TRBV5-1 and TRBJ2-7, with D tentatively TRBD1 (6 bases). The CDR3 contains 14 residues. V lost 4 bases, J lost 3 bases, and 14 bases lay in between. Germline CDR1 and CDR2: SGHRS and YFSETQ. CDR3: CASSPPGQDYEQYF. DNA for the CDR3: TGCGCCAGCAGCCCTCCGGGACAAGACTACGAGCAGTACTTC. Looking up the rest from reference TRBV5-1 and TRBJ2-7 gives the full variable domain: KAGVTQTPRYLIKTRGQQVTLSCSPISGHRSVSWYQQTPGQGLQFLFEYFSETQRNKGNFPGRFSGRQFSNSRSEMNVSTLELGDSALYLCASSPPGQDYEQYFGPGTRLTVT.

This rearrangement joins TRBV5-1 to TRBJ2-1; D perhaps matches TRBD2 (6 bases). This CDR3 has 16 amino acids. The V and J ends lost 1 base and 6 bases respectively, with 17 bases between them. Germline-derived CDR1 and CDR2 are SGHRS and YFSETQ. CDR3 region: CASSLTIGGGINEQFF. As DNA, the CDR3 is TGCGCCAGCAGCTTGACTATAGGCGGCGGGATCAATGAGCAGTTCTTC.

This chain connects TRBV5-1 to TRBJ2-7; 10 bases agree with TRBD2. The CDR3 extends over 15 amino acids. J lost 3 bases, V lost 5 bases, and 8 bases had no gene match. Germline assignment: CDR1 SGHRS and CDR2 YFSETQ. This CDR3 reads CASRGSGRAGYEQYF. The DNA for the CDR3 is TGCGCCAGCAGGGGGAGCGGGAGGGCCGGCTACGAGCAGTACTTC.

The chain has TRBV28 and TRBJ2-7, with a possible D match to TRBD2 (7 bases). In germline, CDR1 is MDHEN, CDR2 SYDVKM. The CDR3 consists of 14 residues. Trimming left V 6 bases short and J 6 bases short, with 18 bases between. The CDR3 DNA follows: TGTGCCAGCAGCGAGACGGGGGGCGGCGGCGAGCAGTACTTC. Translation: CASSETGGGGEQYF.

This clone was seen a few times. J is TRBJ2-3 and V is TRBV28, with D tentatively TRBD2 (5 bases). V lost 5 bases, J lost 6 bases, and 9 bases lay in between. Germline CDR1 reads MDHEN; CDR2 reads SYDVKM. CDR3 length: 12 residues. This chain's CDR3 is CASSLGEDTQYF. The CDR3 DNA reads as TGTGCCAGCAGTCTTGGGGAGGATACGCAGTATTTT.

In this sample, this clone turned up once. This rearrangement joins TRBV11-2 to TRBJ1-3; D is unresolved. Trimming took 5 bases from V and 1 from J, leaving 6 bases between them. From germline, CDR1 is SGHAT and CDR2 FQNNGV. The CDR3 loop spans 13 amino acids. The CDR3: CASSRGSGNTIYF. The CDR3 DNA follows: TGTGCCAGCAGCCGAGGGTCTGGAAACACCATATATTTT.

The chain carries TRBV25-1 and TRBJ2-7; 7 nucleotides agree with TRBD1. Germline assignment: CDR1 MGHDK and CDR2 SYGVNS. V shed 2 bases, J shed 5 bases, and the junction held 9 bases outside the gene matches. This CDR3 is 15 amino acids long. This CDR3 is CASSERETGSHEQYF. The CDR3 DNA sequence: TGTGCCAGCAGTGAACGTGAGACAGGGTCCCACGAGCAGTACTTC.

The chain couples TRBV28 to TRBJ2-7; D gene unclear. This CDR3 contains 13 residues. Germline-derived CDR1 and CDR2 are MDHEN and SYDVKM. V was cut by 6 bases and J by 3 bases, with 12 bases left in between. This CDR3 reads CASRWAGFYEQYF. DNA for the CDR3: TGTGCCAGCAGATGGGCAGGATTCTACGAGCAGTACTTC.

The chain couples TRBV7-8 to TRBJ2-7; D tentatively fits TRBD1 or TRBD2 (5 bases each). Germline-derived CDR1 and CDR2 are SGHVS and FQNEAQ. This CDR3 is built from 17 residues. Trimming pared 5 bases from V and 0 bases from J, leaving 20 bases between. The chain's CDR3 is CASSVEGSSAFSYEQYF. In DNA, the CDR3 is TGTGCCAGCAGCGTAGAGGGGTCCAGCGCCTTCTCCTACGAGCAGTACTTC.

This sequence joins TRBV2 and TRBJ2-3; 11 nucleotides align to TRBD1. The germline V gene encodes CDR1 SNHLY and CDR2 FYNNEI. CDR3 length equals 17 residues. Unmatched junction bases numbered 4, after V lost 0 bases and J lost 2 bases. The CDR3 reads CASSEAPGQGDTDTQYF. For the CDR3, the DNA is TGTGCCAGCAGTGAAGCGCCGGGACAGGGGGACACAGATACGCAGTATTTT.

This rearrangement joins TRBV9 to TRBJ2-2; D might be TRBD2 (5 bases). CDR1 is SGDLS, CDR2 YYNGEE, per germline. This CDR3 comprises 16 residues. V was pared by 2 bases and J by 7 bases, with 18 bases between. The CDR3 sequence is CASSVGGSTTLGELFF. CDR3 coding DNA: TGTGCCAGCAGCGTTGGAGGCAGCACCACCCTCGGGGAGCTGTTTTTT.

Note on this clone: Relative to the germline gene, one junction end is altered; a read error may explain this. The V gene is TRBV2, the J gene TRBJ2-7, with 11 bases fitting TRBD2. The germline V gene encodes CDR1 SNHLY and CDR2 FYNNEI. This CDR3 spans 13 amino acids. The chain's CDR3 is CASSEAGLAGGNF. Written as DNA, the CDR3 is TGTGCCAGCAGTGAGGCCGGACTAGCGGGCGGTAACTTC.